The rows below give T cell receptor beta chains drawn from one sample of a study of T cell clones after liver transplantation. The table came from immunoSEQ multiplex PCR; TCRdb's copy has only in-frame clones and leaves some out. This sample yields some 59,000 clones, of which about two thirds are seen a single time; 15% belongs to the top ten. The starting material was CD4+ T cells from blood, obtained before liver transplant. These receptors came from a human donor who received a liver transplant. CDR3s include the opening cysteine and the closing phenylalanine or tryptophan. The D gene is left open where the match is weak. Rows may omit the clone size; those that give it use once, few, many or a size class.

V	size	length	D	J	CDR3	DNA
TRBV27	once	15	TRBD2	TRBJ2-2	CASSPLAGGPGELFF	TGTGCCAGCAGTCCATTAGCGGGGGGGCCCGGGGAGCTGTTTTTT
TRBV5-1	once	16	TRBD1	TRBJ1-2	CASSRGATGGNYGYTF	TGCGCCAGCAGTAGGGGGGCGACAGGGGGCAACTATGGCTACACCTTC
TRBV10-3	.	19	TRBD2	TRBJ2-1	CAISERPAGGQGRADEQFF	TGTGCCATCAGTGAGAGACCAGCGGGGGGGCAGGGTAGGGCGGATGAGCAGTTCTTC
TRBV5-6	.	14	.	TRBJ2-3	CASSLEGGPVTQYF	TGTGCCAGCAGCTTGGAGGGGGGGCCTGTTACGCAGTATTTT
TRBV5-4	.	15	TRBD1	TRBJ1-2	CASSSQLPGGGGYTF	TGTGCCAGCAGCTCCCAACTACCAGGGGGCGGGGGCTACACCTTC
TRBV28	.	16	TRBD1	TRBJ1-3	CASSSLTGGSGNTIYF	TGTGCCAGCAGTTCCCTAACAGGGGGCTCTGGAAACACCATATATTTT
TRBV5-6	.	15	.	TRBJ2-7	CASSYQGRGLGEQYF	TGTGCCAGCAGCTATCAGGGAAGGGGCTTGGGCGAGCAGTACTTC
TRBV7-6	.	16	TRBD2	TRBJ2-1	CASSSAAGALRNEQFF	TGTGCCAGCAGCTCAGCAGCGGGGGCCCTTCGCAATGAGCAGTTCTTC
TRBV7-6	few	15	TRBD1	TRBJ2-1	CASSLEGQGWNEQFF	TGTGCCAGCAGCTTAGAGGGACAGGGCTGGAATGAGCAGTTCTTC
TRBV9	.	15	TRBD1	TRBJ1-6	CASSPRTGGLAPLHF	TGTGCCAGCAGCCCCCGGACAGGGGGGCTTGCACCCCTCCACTTT
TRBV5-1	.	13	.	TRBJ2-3	CASSSGFADTQYF	TGCGCCAGCAGCTCAGGGTTTGCAGATACGCAGTATTTT
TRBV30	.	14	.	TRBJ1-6	CAWSVGTAYSPLHF	TGTGCCTGGAGTGTAGGGACTGCCTATTCACCCCTCCACTTT
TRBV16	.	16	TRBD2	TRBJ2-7	CASSRGPSGGSYEQYF	TGTGCCAGCAGCCGAGGCCCTAGCGGGGGGTCCTACGAGCAGTACTTC
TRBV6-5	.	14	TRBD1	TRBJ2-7	CASSFRDRVGEQYF	TGTGCCAGCAGTTTCCGGGACAGGGTGGGCGAGCAGTACTTC
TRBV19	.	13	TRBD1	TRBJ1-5	CASSRQGGQPQHF	TGTGCCAGTAGTAGACAGGGGGGTCAGCCCCAGCATTTT
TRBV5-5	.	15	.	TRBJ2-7	CASSLGRGREYEQYF	TGTGCCAGCAGCTTGGGCAGGGGCAGAGAGTACGAGCAGTACTTC
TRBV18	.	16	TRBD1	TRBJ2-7	CASSPPGTGRFYEQYF	TGTGCCAGCTCACCCCCCGGGACAGGGCGCTTCTACGAGCAGTACTTC
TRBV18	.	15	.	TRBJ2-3	CASSPPSGGTDTQYF	TGTGCCAGCTCACCACCCTCCGGGGGCACAGATACGCAGTATTTT
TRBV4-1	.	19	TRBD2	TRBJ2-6	CASSQVVAGALFGANVLTF	TGCGCCAGCAGCCAAGTTGTAGCGGGAGCCCTATTCGGGGCCAACGTCCTGACTTTC
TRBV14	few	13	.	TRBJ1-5	CASSQERDQPQHF	TGTGCCAGCAGCCAAGAGAGAGATCAGCCCCAGCATTTT
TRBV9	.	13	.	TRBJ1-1	CASSLPPRTEAFF	TGTGCCAGCAGCCTCCCCCCTCGCACTGAAGCTTTCTTT
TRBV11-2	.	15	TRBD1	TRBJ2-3	CASSLGTGRTDTQYF	TGTGCCAGCAGCCTGGGGACAGGGCGCACAGATACGCAGTATTTT
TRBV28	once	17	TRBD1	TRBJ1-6	CASISTGEVGYNSPLHF	TGTGCCAGCATATCCACAGGGGAAGTTGGCTATAATTCACCCCTCCACTTT
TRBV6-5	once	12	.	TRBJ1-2	CASSPFGYGYTF	TGTGCCAGCAGTCCGTTCGGGTATGGCTACACCTTC
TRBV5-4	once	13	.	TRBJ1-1	CASSFYRNTEAFF	TGTGCCAGCAGCTTTTACAGGAACACTGAAGCTTTCTTT
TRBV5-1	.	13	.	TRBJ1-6	CASSFGDNSPLHF	TGCGCCAGCAGCTTCGGGGATAATTCACCCCTCCACTTT
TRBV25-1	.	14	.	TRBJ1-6	CASSAPGSLQALHF	TGTGCCAGCAGTGCCCCGGGCTCCCTACAGGCCCTCCACTTT
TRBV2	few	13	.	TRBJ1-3	CASRQGSGNTIYF	TGTGCCAGCAGACAGGGCTCTGGAAACACCATATATTTT
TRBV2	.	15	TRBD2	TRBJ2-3	CASTGTSGTPDTQYF	TGTGCCAGCACCGGGACTAGCGGGACTCCAGATACGCAGTATTTT